Following are 14 T cell receptor beta chains from one sample sequenced in a study of early T cells in non-severe SARS-CoV-2 infection. MiXCR, run by TCRdb on the 5' RACE reads, gives a single entry per CDR3 protein. The table includes about 63,000 distinct CDR3 sequences, 10% to 15% detected once. The sample comprised whole blood. The receptors originated from an adult who was a healthcare worker with PCR-confirmed SARS-CoV-2 infection or an uninfected control (not recorded which).

This clonotype has a count of ten or more. The chain is built from TRBV4-1 and TRBJ2-2; D unclear. Germline lookup yields CDR1 MGHRA and CDR2 YSYEKL. The CDR3 is 13 residues long. With 6 bases removed from V and 6 bases from J, the gap between germline ends came to 11 bases. The CDR3 coding sequence is TGCGCCAGCAGTAGAAGGGATTCCGGGGAGCTGTTTTTT. Translation: CASSRRDSGELFF.

This chain links TRBV7-2 with TRBJ2-3; TRBD2 agrees at 10 bases. In germline, CDR1 is SGHTA, CDR2 FQGNSA. This CDR3 contains 19 residues. Trimming at V came to 2 bases and at J to 5 bases, leaving 16 bases not matched to a gene. CDR3 amino acids: CASSLRASGGSVHQDTQYF. CDR3 bases: TGTGCCAGCAGCTTAAGGGCTAGCGGGGGATCCGTGCATCAAGATACGCAGTATTTT.

The sample holds a few counts of this clonotype. This chain joins TRBV29-1 and TRBJ1-3; D remains unclear. Germline CDR1 is SQVTM and CDR2 is ANQGSEA. With 6 bases removed from V and 0 bases from J, the gap between germline ends came to 3 bases. CDR3 size: 11 residues. CDR3 bases: TGCAGCGTCCCCTCTGGAAACACCATATATTTT. This gives the protein CSVPSGNTIYF.

This clonotype came up a few times. This chain joins TRBV9 and TRBJ2-5, with D unresolved. The CDR3 is 13 residues long. Between the trimmed V and J ends, which lost 0 bases and 4 bases, there was a span of 7 bases. Germline CDR1 reads SGDLS; CDR2 reads YYNGEE. CDR3 nucleotide sequence: TGTGCCAGCAGCGTAGTCCACGGAGAGACCCAGTACTTC. It encodes CASSVVHGETQYF.

In this sample, this clonotype turned up a few times. The chain joins TRBV29-1 to TRBJ1-1, with TRBD1 matching 11 bases. V dropped 7 bases and J dropped 1; count of bases not matched to a gene: 5. Germline V lookup: CDR1 SQVTM, CDR2 ANQGSEA. The CDR3 consists of 14 residues. CDR3 nucleotides: TGCAGCGCTCCGGGACAGGGGGAGAACACTGAAGCTTTCTTT. Translating gives CSAPGQGENTEAFF. Full variable domain (outside the CDR3, taken from reference TRBV29-1 and TRBJ1-1): SAVISQKPSRDICQRGTSLTIQCQVDSQVTMMFWYRQQPGQSLTLIATANQGSEATYESGFVIDKFPISRPNLTFSTLTVSNMSPEDSSIYLCSAPGQGENTEAFFGQGTRLTVV.

This clonotype was found many times. The chain combines TRBV11-2 with TRBJ2-7, with no clear D. Germline assignment: CDR1 SGHAT and CDR2 FQNNGV. V lost 1 base and J 6 bases, leaving 13 bases between the germline ends. This CDR3 region has 14 residues. In nucleotides, the CDR3 is TGTGCCAGCAGCTTAGGTGACCGGACGAGCGAGCAGTACTTC. It specifies CASSLGDRTSEQYF.

This clonotype was seen ten or more times. This chain joins TRBV7-7 and TRBJ2-1, with 15 bases lining up with TRBD2. Germline trimming cut 1 base from V and 9 bases from J; bases unmatched to any gene: 4. The CDR3 covers 16 residues. Germline loops: CDR1 SSHAT, CDR2 FNYEAQ (reference sequence). The CDR3 DNA sequence: TGTGCCAGCAGCTTAGGGACTAGCGGGGGGGCCGGTGAGCAGTTCTTC. Its translation: CASSLGTSGGAGEQFF.

The sample holds a few counts of this clonotype. The DNA of the CDR3 is TGTGCCAGCAGCTTAGTCCAGGGAGGAGATACGCAGTATTTT. Protein: CASSLVQGGDTQYF. The V call is TRBV7-9, the J call TRBJ2-3; D is possibly TRBD2 (6 bases). CDR1 is SEHNR, CDR2 FQNEAQ, per germline (reference sequence). V was cut by 1 base and J by 5 bases, with 10 bases left in between. The length of the CDR3 is 14 residues.

This clonotype was counted at least ten times. The CDR3 loop is CASSLAMGGSYNEQFF. The DNA of the CDR3 is TGCGCCAGCAGCTTGGCGATGGGGGGCTCCTACAATGAGCAGTTCTTC. V is TRBV5-1 and J is TRBJ2-1, with D maybe TRBD2 (6 bases). The germline V gene has CDR1 SGHRS and CDR2 YFSETQ. Trimming cost V 0 bases and J 0 bases, with 10 bases left between them. The CDR3 covers 16 residues.

This clonotype was observed many times. The V call is TRBV7-2, the J call TRBJ2-7; TRBD1 matches 9 bases. This CDR3 contains 14 residues. After removal of 4 bases from V and 10 bases from J, the junction contained 11 bases not matched to a gene. Germline values: CDR1 SGHTA, CDR2 FQGNSA. The CDR3 region is CASSSTGGLLDQYF. The CDR3 region has the DNA TGTGCCAGCAGCTCGACAGGGGGACTACTAGATCAGTACTTC.

The V gene is TRBV9, the J gene TRBJ2-3; D is ambiguous. This CDR3 has 13 residues. V shed 2 bases and J shed 2 bases, with 6 bases lying between them. Germline V gives CDR1 SGDLS, CDR2 YYNGEE. The CDR3 here is CASSVFTTDTQYF. The DNA for the CDR3 is TGTGCCAGCAGCGTCTTTACCACAGATACGCAGTATTTT.

The chain uses TRBV7-8 and TRBJ1-5; weak D call: TRBD1 (5 bases). CDR1 is SGHVS, CDR2 FQNEAQ, per germline. With 1 base removed from V and 4 bases from J, the gap between germline ends came to 11 bases. The CDR3 is 15 amino acids. The CDR3 DNA is TGTGCCAGCAGCTTAGGTCCAGGGAGGAATCAGCCCCAGCATTTT. Protein product: CASSLGPGRNQPQHF.

This clonotype was seen a few times. The V call is TRBV7-8, the J call TRBJ2-1; tentatively, D is TRBD2 (7 bases). The CDR3 is 16 amino acids. Looked up from germline, CDR1 is SGHVS and CDR2 is FQNEAQ. The V end lost 7 bases, the J end lost 7 bases, and 23 bases lay between the germline ends. CDR3 nucleotide sequence: TGTGCCAGCACCCCGCCTGGGGGGGGCCTAAAGAATGAGCAGTTCTTC. Amino acids: CASTPPGGGLKNEQFF. Using reference TRBV7-8 and TRBJ2-1 for the parts outside the CDR3, the full variable domain is GAGVSQSPRYKVAKRGQDVALRCDPISGHVSLFWYQQALGQGPEFLTYFQNEAQLDKSGLPSDRFFAERPEGSVSTLKIQRTQQEDSAVYLCASTPPGGGLKNEQFFGPGTRLTVL.

Ten or more counts support this clonotype. This chain links TRBV7-6 with TRBJ1-4; TRBD1 aligns across 7 bases. V gave up 5 bases and J gave up 1 base; unmatched junction bases: 13. Germline assignment: CDR1 SGHVS and CDR2 FNYEAQ. The CDR3 covers 18 residues. The CDR3 region has the DNA TGTGCCAGCAGCCTCCTATCAGGGGGTTCTCGAACTAATGAAAAACTGTTTTTT. Amino acid sequence: CASSLLSGGSRTNEKLFF.